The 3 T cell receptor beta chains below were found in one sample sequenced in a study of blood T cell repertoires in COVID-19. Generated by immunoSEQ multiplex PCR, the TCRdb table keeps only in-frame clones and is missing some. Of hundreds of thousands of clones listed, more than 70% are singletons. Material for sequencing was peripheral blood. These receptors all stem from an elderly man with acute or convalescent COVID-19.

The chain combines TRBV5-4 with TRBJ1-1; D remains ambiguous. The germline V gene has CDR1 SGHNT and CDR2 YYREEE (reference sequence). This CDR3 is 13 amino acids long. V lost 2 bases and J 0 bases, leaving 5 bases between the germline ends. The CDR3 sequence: CASSFTVNTEAFF. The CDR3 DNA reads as TGTGCCAGCAGCTTTACAGTGAACACTGAAGCTTTCTTT.

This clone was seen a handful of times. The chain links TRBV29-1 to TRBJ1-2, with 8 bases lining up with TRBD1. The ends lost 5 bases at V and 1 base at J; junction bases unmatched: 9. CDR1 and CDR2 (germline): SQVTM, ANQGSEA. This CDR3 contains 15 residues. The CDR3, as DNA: TGCAGCGTTTATCCAGGGGGCACTCATAACTATGGCTACACCTTC. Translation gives CSVYPGGTHNYGYTF.

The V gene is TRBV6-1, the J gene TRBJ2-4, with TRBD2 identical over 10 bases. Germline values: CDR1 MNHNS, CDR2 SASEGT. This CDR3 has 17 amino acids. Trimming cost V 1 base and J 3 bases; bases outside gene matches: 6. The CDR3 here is CASSEGWTSGSKNIQYF. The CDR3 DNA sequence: TGTGCCAGCAGTGAAGGGTGGACTAGCGGAAGCAAAAACATTCAGTACTTC.